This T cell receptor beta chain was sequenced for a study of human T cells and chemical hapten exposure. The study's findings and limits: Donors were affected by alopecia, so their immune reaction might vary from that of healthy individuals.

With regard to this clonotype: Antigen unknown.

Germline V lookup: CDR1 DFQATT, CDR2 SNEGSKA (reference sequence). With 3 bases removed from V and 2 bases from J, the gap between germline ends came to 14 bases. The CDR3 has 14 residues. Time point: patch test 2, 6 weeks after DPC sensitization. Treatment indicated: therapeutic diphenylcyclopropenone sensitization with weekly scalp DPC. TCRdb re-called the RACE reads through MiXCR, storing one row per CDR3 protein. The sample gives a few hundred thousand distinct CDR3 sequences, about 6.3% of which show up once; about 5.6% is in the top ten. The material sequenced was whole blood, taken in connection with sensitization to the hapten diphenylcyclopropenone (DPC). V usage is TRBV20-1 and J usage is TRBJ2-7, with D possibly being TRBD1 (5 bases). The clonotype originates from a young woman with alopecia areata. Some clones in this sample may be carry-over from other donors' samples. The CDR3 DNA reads TGCAGTGCTAGCTTCCCGACAGCTCCCTACGAGCAGTACTTC. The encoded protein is CSASFPTAPYEQYF.